The sample holds many counts of the clone carrying this T cell receptor beta chain. Authors' methods: Samples had a median of 95,638 TCRs, ranging roughly 20,000 to 690,600. MiXCR, run by TCRdb on the RACE reads, gives a single entry per CDR3 protein. These V and J calls derive from TCRdb rather than the authors' analysis. The data contain some 330,000 distinct CDR3 sequences, 5.5% of them seen just once; the ten biggest clones take up roughly 8.2%. Time point reported: pre-sensitization, week 0. The treatment is: therapeutic diphenylcyclopropenone sensitization with weekly scalp DPC. V dropped 1 base and J dropped 6 bases, with 9 bases sitting between them. The CDR3 contains 13 residues. The data derive from a study of human T cells and chemical hapten exposure.

The TCR comes from a young woman with alopecia areata. Some clones in this sample may be carry-over from other donors' samples. This chain links TRBV12-3 or TRBV12-4 with TRBJ1-1; D gene ambiguous. Sequenced material: whole blood, taken in connection with sensitization to the hapten diphenylcyclopropenone (DPC). This chain's CDR3 is CASSLVVAAEAFF. The CDR3 DNA sequence: TGTGCCAGCAGTTTAGTGGTCGCGGCTGAAGCTTTCTTT.